The 19 T cell receptor beta chains given below trace back to one sample, sequenced in a study of shared clonotypes between healthy human individuals. Measured with immunoSEQ multiplex PCR; TCRdb has only the in-frame clones, and not every one. This table holds 2 million to 2.5 million clones, roughly 91% found once. Terminally differentiated effector memory CD45RA+ cells were left out of the naive CD8 fraction, which was CD45RO-negative and positively selected for CCR7. Specimen: naive CD8+ T cells from PBMCs. The source of these receptors is a man aged 18 to 29 in good health. Some clones in this sample may be carry-over from other donors' samples.

The rearrangement joins TRBV7-3 to TRBJ2-1; D gene ambiguous. V was clipped by 4 bases and J by 8 bases, with 18 bases between them. Germline CDR1 is SGHTA and CDR2 is FQGTGA. The CDR3 runs to 15 residues. The CDR3 reads CASSSPGSRGDEQFF. The CDR3, as DNA: TGTGCCAGCAGCTCCCCGGGCTCAAGAGGCGATGAGCAGTTCTTC.

The chain couples TRBV19 to TRBJ1-1, with D unresolved. Trimming took 7 bases from V and 1 from J, leaving 13 bases between them. The CDR3 is 14 amino acids. Germline assignment: CDR1 LNHDA and CDR2 SQIVND (reference sequence). In DNA, the CDR3 is TGTGCCAGTAATTCCGGCAGCAGGAACACTGAAGCTTTCTTT. It encodes CASNSGSRNTEAFF.

The chain is built from TRBV28 and TRBJ2-5; 9 bases fit TRBD1. The CDR3 covers 18 residues. The germline V gene has CDR1 MDHEN and CDR2 SYDVKM. With 7 bases clipped from V and 4 bases from J, the junction kept 19 bases outside the gene matches. The CDR3 is CASTSRTGDRVPLETQYF. The CDR3 region has the DNA TGTGCCAGCACTTCAAGAACCGGGGACAGGGTCCCTCTAGAGACCCAGTACTTC.

The chain uses TRBV2 and TRBJ2-1; D tentatively reads TRBD1 or TRBD2 (5 bases each). The CDR3 runs to 15 residues. From germline, CDR1 is SNHLY and CDR2 FYNNEI. Trimming removed 10 bases from V and 2 bases from J, with 18 bases in between. The CDR3 DNA sequence: TGTGCCATAGCCCCGGGACCCTGGGCCTACAATGAGCAGTTCTTC. Its translation is CAIAPGPWAYNEQFF.

This sequence joins TRBV11-2 and TRBJ2-7; 9 bases fit TRBD2. CDR3 size: 15 residues. CDR1 SGHAT and CDR2 FQNNGV come from the germline V gene. Trimming removed 0 bases from V and 4 bases from J; junction bases left unmatched: 4. The DNA for the CDR3 is TGTGCCAGCAGCTTAGATCCGGGACTAGCTTACGAGCAGTACTTC. Amino acid sequence: CASSLDPGLAYEQYF.

The chain employs TRBV27 and TRBJ2-1, with 12 bases matching TRBD2. The CDR3 is made up of 16 amino acids. The germline V gene encodes CDR1 MNHEY and CDR2 SMNVEV (reference sequence). V was pared by 5 bases and J by 7 bases, with 9 bases of the junction left unmatched. CDR3 sequence reads: CASSTRGTSGPNEQFF. The CDR3 DNA reads TGTGCCAGCAGTACGCGAGGGACTAGCGGGCCGAATGAGCAGTTCTTC.

A note on this clone: Other DNA sequences in this sample translate to the same CDR3. V usage is TRBV9 and J usage is TRBJ1-4; tentative D call: TRBD1 (5 bases). Between the trimmed V and J ends, which lost 2 bases and 0 bases, there was a span of 8 bases. Per the germline V gene, CDR1 is SGDLS and CDR2 is YYNGEE. This CDR3 has 15 residues. Here the CDR3 DNA reads TGTGCCAGCAGCGTCACAGGTTCAACTAATGAAAAACTGTTTTTT. This encodes CASSVTGSTNEKLFF.

This clone was seen just once. The gene calls are TRBV29-1 and TRBJ2-7; D is unresolved. Trimming left V 2 bases short and J 3 bases short, with 14 bases between. The CDR3 has 14 residues. Germline assignment: CDR1 SQVTM and CDR2 ANQGSEA. CDR3 DNA sequence: TGCAGCGTTGAATACACTGAGGCAGGCTACGAGCAGTACTTC. It yields the protein CSVEYTEAGYEQYF.

The chain links TRBV2 to TRBJ1-3; D gene ambiguous. Trimming removed 4 bases at V and 0 bases at J, with 10 bases between. The CDR3 extends over 15 amino acids. Germline V lookup: CDR1 SNHLY, CDR2 FYNNEI. CDR3 sequence reads: CASSAGPTSGNTIYF. In DNA, the CDR3 is TGTGCCAGCAGTGCAGGACCGACCTCTGGAAACACCATATATTTT.

The chain recombines TRBV10-2 with TRBJ2-7; D perhaps matches TRBD1 (6 bases). Per germline, CDR1 WSHSY and CDR2 SAAADI. CDR3 length: 11 amino acids. V lost 7 bases and J 7 bases, leaving 11 bases between the germline ends. CDR3 DNA: TGCGCCAGCAACTTCCAGGGGGAGCAGTACTTC. Its protein is CASNFQGEQYF.

This clone was observed once. The chain links TRBV11-2 to TRBJ2-5; D uncertain. Germline V gives CDR1 SGHAT, CDR2 FQNNGV. The CDR3 spans 15 residues. Trimming took 1 base from V and 5 from J, leaving 14 bases between them. The DNA for the CDR3 is TGTGCCAGCAGCTTAGTCAGGTACCCCCGGGAGACCCAGTACTTC. Translating gives CASSLVRYPRETQYF. Full variable domain (outside the CDR3, taken from reference TRBV11-2 and TRBJ2-5): EAGVAQSPRYKIIEKRQSVAFWCNPISGHATLYWYQQILGQGPKLLIQFQNNGVVDDSQLPKDRFSAERLKGVDSTLKIQPAKLEDSAVYLCASSLVRYPRETQYFGPGTRLLVL.

The chain employs TRBV5-4 and TRBJ1-2; D unclear. CDR3 size: 14 residues. CDR1 is SGHNT, CDR2 YYREEE, per germline (reference sequence). Deletions cut 2 bases from V and 4 bases from J, with 12 bases between. CDR3 DNA sequence: TGTGCCAGCAGCTTCGAGCCGGGGATCTATGGCTACACCTTC. It translates to CASSFEPGIYGYTF. Using reference TRBV5-4 and TRBJ1-2 for the parts outside the CDR3, the full variable domain is ETGVTQSPTHLIKTRGQQVTLRCSSQSGHNTVSWYQQALGQGPQFIFQYYREEENGRGNFPPRFSGLQFPNYSSELNVNALELDDSALYLCASSFEPGIYGYTFGSGTRLTVV.

This rearrangement joins TRBV27 to TRBJ1-2; TRBD1 aligns across 12 bases. Germline CDR1 MNHEY, CDR2 SMNVEV (reference sequence). The CDR3 consists of 13 residues. The trim removed 9 bases at V and 8 bases at J, leaving 7 bases unmatched. CDR3 DNA: TGTGCCAGTTGGGACAGGGGGCAGGAGGGCTACACCTTC. It is translated as CASWDRGQEGYTF.

The chain recombines TRBV4-1 with TRBJ2-5, with 7 bases matching TRBD2. The J call is in doubt because the DNA end fits TRBJ2-7 better. The germline V gene has CDR1 MGHRA and CDR2 YSYEKL. This CDR3 has 17 amino acids. The chain's CDR3 is CASRQQAGEGLFYEQYF. The CDR3 coding sequence is TGCGCCAGCAGGCAACAGGCCGGGGAGGGCCTATTCTACGAGCAGTACTTC.

The chain couples TRBV18 to TRBJ2-3, with D possibly matching TRBD2 (5 bases). The CDR3 sequence is 15 residues long. The germline V gene has CDR1 KGHSH and CDR2 LQKENI. The ends were cut back, 3 bases at V and 6 bases at J, with 16 bases in the middle. The CDR3 sequence: CASSPTTGWRDTQYF. In DNA form, the CDR3 reads TGTGCCAGCTCACCCACGACCGGGTGGAGGGATACGCAGTATTTT.

V gene TRBV10-1 combines with J gene TRBJ1-5; D is perhaps TRBD1 (5 bases). The germline V gene has CDR1 WNHNN and CDR2 SYGVQD (reference sequence). The CDR3 totals 22 residues. The V end was cut by 0 bases, the J end by 6 bases, with 33 bases between. DNA for the CDR3: TGCGCCAGCAGTGAGTCGATGACAGACCTATATCATATAGCAATCAGTGGTCAGCCCCAGCATTTT. As protein: CASSESMTDLYHIAISGQPQHF.

This chain joins TRBV27 and TRBJ2-7, with a possible D match to TRBD2 (6 bases). Germline lookup yields CDR1 MNHEY and CDR2 SMNVEV (reference sequence). V was trimmed by 6 bases and J by 7 bases, leaving 13 bases between them. The CDR3 consists of 12 residues. The chain's CDR3 is CASSGSAPEQYF. DNA for the CDR3: TGTGCCAGCAGCGGGAGCGCTCCTGAGCAGTACTTC.

The chain is built from TRBV27 and TRBJ1-1; 7 positions match TRBD1. This CDR3 spans 15 amino acids. V was clipped by 5 bases and J by 3 bases; unmatched bases: 9. Germline CDR1 is MNHEY and CDR2 is SMNVEV (reference sequence). The CDR3 reads CASSPRTGSDTEAFF. The DNA for the CDR3 is TGTGCCAGCAGTCCGCGGACAGGATCGGACACTGAAGCTTTCTTT.

This chain uses TRBV13 with TRBJ2-7; no definite D call. V lost 1 base and J 7 bases, leaving 14 bases between the germline ends. This CDR3 is 14 amino acids long. Per the germline V gene, CDR1 is PRHDT and CDR2 is FYEKMQ (reference sequence). The CDR3: CASSLAGGLVEQYF. The CDR3 nucleotides read TGTGCCAGCAGCTTAGCTGGCGGCCTCGTGGAGCAGTACTTC.